Below are 17 T cell receptor beta chains sequenced from a single sample in a study of blood T cell repertoires in COVID-19. Here immunoSEQ multiplex PCR was the method, and the copy in TCRdb shows in-frame clones only, minus some. The data hold approximately 50,000 clones, with 79% observed a single time. The sample comprised peripheral blood. Every receptor here comes from a man in his 70s with acute or convalescent COVID-19.

The chain uses TRBV5-4 and TRBJ2-2, with 10 positions matching TRBD2. Germline lookup yields CDR1 SGHNT and CDR2 YYREEE (reference sequence). CDR3 length equals 16 residues. Trimming removed 3 bases from V and 1 base from J; junction bases left unmatched: 3. CDR3 region: CASSSRTSGNTGELFF. The DNA for the CDR3 is TGTGCCAGCAGCTCACGGACTAGCGGGAACACCGGGGAGCTGTTTTTT.

The chain is built from TRBV1 and TRBJ1-4. TRBV1 is termed a pseudogene. The CDR3 contains 14 residues. The CDR3 nucleotides read TGCACCAGCAGTCCTGAGACAACTAATGAAAAACTGTTTTTT. Amino acids: CTSSPETTNEKLFF.

The J gene is TRBJ2-3, the V gene TRBV5-1; 11 nucleotides match TRBD2. Losses at the gene ends were 0 bases for V and 3 bases for J; bases not matched to a gene: 12. Germline values: CDR1 SGHRS, CDR2 YFSETQ. This CDR3 is 19 amino acids long. The CDR3 loop reads CASSLGLAGGLGITDTQYF. CDR3 DNA: TGCGCCAGCAGCTTGGGGCTAGCGGGGGGCCTGGGTATTACAGATACGCAGTATTTT.

As DNA, the CDR3 is TGCGCCAGCAGCACGGGCGGGGGGAACACTGAAGCTTTCTTT. It yields the protein CASSTGGGNTEAFF. V and J are TRBV5-1 and TRBJ1-1; possible D gene TRBD1, 5 bases. V lost 4 bases to trimming and J lost 1 base, with 11 bases between them. The CDR3 is 14 amino acids. Germline CDR1 reads SGHRS; CDR2 reads YFSETQ.

The chain employs TRBV7-2 and TRBJ2-1, with 9 positions matching TRBD2. The CDR3 is 16 residues long. The trim removed 1 base at V and 7 bases at J, leaving 8 bases unmatched. Germline CDR1 SGHTA, CDR2 FQGNSA. CDR3 DNA: TGTGCCAGCAGCTTAGGAGGGCTAGCGGGAAATAATGAGCAGTTCTTC. Amino acids: CASSLGGLAGNNEQFF.

This clone was observed a handful of times. The chain's CDR3 is CASRNPTGGNNSPLHF. In nucleotides, the CDR3 is TGTGCCAGCAGGAACCCGACAGGGGGCAATAATTCACCCCTCCACTTT. The rearrangement links TRBV5-4 to TRBJ1-6; 10 bases match TRBD1. Germline CDR1 and CDR2: SGHNT and YYREEE (reference sequence). The CDR3 contains 16 residues. The V segment lost 5 bases and the J segment 5 bases; nucleotides outside the gene matches: 7.

The chain employs TRBV30 and TRBJ1-1, with TRBD1 identical over 9 bases. After removal of 2 bases from V and 0 bases from J, the junction contained 10 bases not matched to a gene. This CDR3 contains 17 residues. The germline CDR1 and CDR2 sequences are GTSNPN and SVGIG (reference sequence). The DNA for the CDR3 is TGTGCCTGGAGTTTCGGGCGTGGGACAGGGATGAACACTGAAGCTTTCTTT. This translates into CAWSFGRGTGMNTEAFF. Using reference TRBV30 and TRBJ1-1 for the parts outside the CDR3, the full variable domain is SQTIHQWPATLVQPVGSPLSLECTVEGTSNPNLYWYRQAAGRGLQLLFYSVGIGQISSEVPQNLSASRPQDRQFILSSKKLLLSDSGFYLCAWSFGRGTGMNTEAFFGQGTRLTVV.

V is TRBV21-1 and J is TRBJ2-3; the D call in the table, TRBD2, was not verified against the DNA. TRBV21-1 is recorded as a pseudogene. This CDR3 is 21 amino acids long. CDR3 DNA: TGTGCCAGCAGCAAAGGACTGGGACTAGCGGGAGTACCGAAAAGGACAGATACGCAGTATTTT. Protein product: CASSKGLGLAGVPKRTDTQYF.

The chain carries TRBV12-5 and TRBJ2-1; D perhaps matches TRBD2 (6 bases). Trimming shortened V by 9 bases and J by 8 bases, and 14 bases separated the two germline ends. This CDR3 is 12 amino acids long. From germline, CDR1 is LGHNT and CDR2 FRNRAP. DNA of the CDR3: TGTGCTAGCCGGGCCACGGGGGATGAGCAGTTCTTC. Amino acid sequence: CASRATGDEQFF. Together with reference TRBV12-5 and TRBJ2-1, the CDR3 gives the full variable domain: DARVTQTPRHKVTEMGQEVTMRCQPILGHNTVFWYRQTMMQGLELLAYFRNRAPLDDSGMPKDRFSAEMPDATLATLKIQPSEPRDSAVYFCASRATGDEQFFGPGTRLTVL.

As DNA, the CDR3 is TGTGCCAGCAGTTACAGGGACAGTTATAATTCACCCCTCCACTTT. Translated: CASSYRDSYNSPLHF. The chain has TRBV6-5 and TRBJ1-6; 7 nucleotides agree with TRBD1. Losses at the gene ends were 2 bases for V and 4 bases for J; bases not matched to a gene: 2. Germline CDR1 and CDR2: MNHEY and SVGAGI. The CDR3 runs 15 residues.

This clone was observed a single time. The rearrangement links TRBV12-5 to TRBJ1-1; TRBD1 matches 7 bases. This CDR3 comprises 13 residues. V shed 5 bases and J 5 bases; nucleotides not matched to a gene: 5. Looked up from germline, CDR1 is LGHNT and CDR2 is FRNRAP. The CDR3 reads CASGPGGKTEAFF. DNA for the CDR3: TGTGCTAGTGGTCCAGGGGGGAAGACTGAAGCTTTCTTT. Full variable domain (rest looked up from reference TRBV12-5 and TRBJ1-1): DARVTQTPRHKVTEMGQEVTMRCQPILGHNTVFWYRQTMMQGLELLAYFRNRAPLDDSGMPKDRFSAEMPDATLATLKIQPSEPRDSAVYFCASGPGGKTEAFFGQGTRLTVV.

This chain uses TRBV28 with TRBJ2-1; 8 bases match TRBD2. The CDR3 is 14 residues long. Losses at the gene ends were 7 bases for V and 1 base for J; bases not matched to a gene: 3. CDR1 is MDHEN and CDR2 is SYDVKM in the germline V gene. CDR3 bases: TGTGCCAGCACCGGGGGGGAGTCCTACAATGAGCAGTTCTTC. This codes for CASTGGESYNEQFF.

The V and J genes are TRBV10-3 and TRBJ1-3, with D possibly being TRBD1 (6 bases). This CDR3 spans 16 amino acids. Germline CDR1 and CDR2: ENHRY and SYGVKD. V lost 4 bases, J lost 0 bases, and 13 bases lay in between. CDR3: CAISVGRTDSGNTIYF. Written as DNA, the CDR3 is TGTGCCATCAGTGTTGGTAGGACAGACTCTGGAAACACCATATATTTT.

V is TRBV2 and J is TRBJ2-7, with D perhaps matching TRBD2 (5 bases). Germline V gene sequence: CDR1 SNHLY, CDR2 FYNNEI. CDR3 length equals 12 residues. With 6 bases removed from V and 3 bases from J, the gap between germline ends came to 9 bases. The CDR3 DNA reads as TGTGCCAGCAGGTCTGGAGGCTACGAGCAGTACTTC. Residues: CASRSGGYEQYF.

The chain is built from TRBV7-9 and TRBJ1-2; D is uncertain. Trimming took off 7 bases at V and 4 bases at J, with 10 bases between the two ends. Per the germline V gene, CDR1 is SEHNR and CDR2 is FQNEAQ (reference sequence). The CDR3 covers 12 residues. CDR3 sequence reads: CASTSQAYGYTF. DNA of the CDR3: TGTGCCAGCACCTCGCAGGCCTATGGCTACACCTTC.

This clone was detected a few times. Germline is not matched at one junction end, which may reflect a read error. V is TRBV2 and J is TRBJ2-1, with no clear D. This CDR3 region has 11 residues. Germline CDR1 is SNHLY and CDR2 is FYNNEI. Here the CDR3 DNA reads TGTGCCAGCACCTCCTGGGCCCAGCAATTCTTC. Protein: CASTSWAQQFF.

The chain joins TRBV5-1 to TRBJ2-5; no definite D call. Germline V gene sequence: CDR1 SGHRS, CDR2 YFSETQ. V was cut by 0 bases and J by 4 bases, with 4 bases left in between. CDR3 length equals 12 residues. The CDR3 DNA follows: TGCGCCAGCAGCTTGGCCGGAGAGACCCAGTACTTC. Its translation: CASSLAGETQYF.